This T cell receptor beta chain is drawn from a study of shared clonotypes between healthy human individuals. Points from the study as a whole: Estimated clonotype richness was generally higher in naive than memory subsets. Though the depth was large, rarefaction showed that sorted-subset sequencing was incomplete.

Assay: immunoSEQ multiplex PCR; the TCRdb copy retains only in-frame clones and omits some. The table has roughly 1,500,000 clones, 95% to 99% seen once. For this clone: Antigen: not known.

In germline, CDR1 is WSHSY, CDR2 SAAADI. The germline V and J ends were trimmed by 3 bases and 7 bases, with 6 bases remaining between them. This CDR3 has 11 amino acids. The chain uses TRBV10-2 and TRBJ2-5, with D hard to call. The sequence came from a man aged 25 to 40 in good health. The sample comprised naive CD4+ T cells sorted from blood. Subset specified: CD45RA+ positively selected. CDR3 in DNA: TGCGCCAGCAGTGACAAATGGACCCAGTACTTC. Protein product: CASSDKWTQYF.